This record covers a single T cell receptor beta chain. No antigen is known for it. This sample stems from a study of T cell responses to AZD1222 COVID-19 vaccine. Notes on the study in general: Of the AZD1222 recipients, only five or six were seropositive at baseline.

The ends were cut back, 2 bases at V and 1 base at J, with 17 bases in the middle. Germline loops: CDR1 MNHEY, CDR2 SVGEGT. The CDR3 is 17 amino acids. Assay: immunoSEQ multiplex PCR; the TCRdb copy retains only in-frame clones and omits some. Among 150,000 to 250,000 clones listed, about 94% were seen once. Here the sequenced sample was peripheral blood, taken 28 days after the second AZD1222 dose. The V and J genes are TRBV6-2 or TRBV6-3 and TRBJ2-5; D perhaps matches TRBD2 (6 bases). The sequence was collected from an adult who received the AZD1222 COVID-19 vaccine. This CDR3 is CASSYPRLVPSQETQYF. The CDR3 DNA follows: TGTGCCAGCAGTTACCCCCGACTAGTCCCGAGCCAAGAGACCCAGTACTTC.